This TCR beta chain is from a study of shared clonotypes between healthy human individuals. Template for every sorted-subset replicate PCR totaled 150 to 250 ng DNA, 25,000 to 35,000 T cell genomes. In the original processing: Filtering was not the same, since immunoSEQ gave junction-only sequences without quality scores. The method was immunoSEQ multiplex PCR; TCRdb's version includes in-frame clones alone and lacks a portion of them. V and J calls and clone size are copied from that table; D and trimming were computed from the DNA. The table records millions of clones, about 95% of them present only once. To note about this clone: The antigen is not known. The sample has other DNA sequences that encode this CDR3 too.

Study findings and constraints: The study found approximately 5% of naive CD4 clonotypes shared across four donors. Non-shared clonotypes had lower generation probabilities than clonotypes shared by all four sorted-subset donors.

Trimming cost V 2 bases and J 7 bases, with 9 bases left between them. This CDR3 is built from 13 residues. CDR1 is WSHSY and CDR2 is SAAADI in the germline V gene. The TCR originated in a young man in good health. Sample: naive CD4+ T cells sorted from blood. Subset in this sample: CD45RA+ positively selected. This sequence joins TRBV10-2 and TRBJ1-5; D not certain. Written as DNA, the CDR3 is TGCGCCAGCAGTGAGGCAGGATACCAGCCCCAGCATTTT. It is translated as CASSEAGYQPQHF.